The 4 T cell receptor beta chains in this list originate from one sample, sequenced in a study of tumor-infiltrating lymphocytes in oesophageal squamous cell carcinoma. TCRdb fed the PCR reads into MiXCR, producing one record per CDR3 protein. The table lists about 18,000 distinct CDR3 sequences, about 40% of them singletons. Sequenced sample: blood. The receptors here all came from a female donor with esophageal squamous cell carcinoma.

At least ten counts were recorded for this clonotype. The V call is TRBV11-2, the J call TRBJ2-5; 8 bases line up with TRBD2. This CDR3 has 15 residues. CDR1 SGHAT and CDR2 FQNNGV come from the germline V gene. J gave up 11 bases and V 6 bases, and 17 bases lay outside the gene matches. The CDR3: CASRIAGSRDNEQYF. For the CDR3, the DNA is TGTGCCAGCAGGATAGCGGGAAGCCGAGACAATGAGCAGTACTTC.

J is TRBJ2-5 and V is TRBV12-3 or TRBV12-4; maybe TRBD1 (6 bases). The DNA end is a closer match to TRBJ2-7, so the J assignment may be wrong. The CDR3 has 14 residues. CDR3 nucleotide sequence: TGTGCCAGCAGTTTATCAAGCAGGGGATACGAGCAGTACTTC. Protein sequence: CASSLSSRGYEQYF.

This clonotype was seen once. This rearrangement joins TRBV7-2 to TRBJ2-3; 9 bases line up with TRBD1. The CDR3 extends over 15 amino acids. Germline V gene lookup returns CDR1 SGHTA and CDR2 FQGNSA. The J segment lost 6 bases and the V segment lost 5 bases, leaving 9 bases of the junction unmatched. CDR3 sequence reads: CASSKQGAVYDTQYF. CDR3 bases: TGTGCCAGCAGCAAACAGGGGGCTGTTTACGATACGCAGTATTTT.

Turning to this clonotype: The CDR3 end shows no conserved phenylalanine or tryptophan, and so a read error is likely. Because the CDR3's place on the DNA is in doubt, the DNA is left out and the CDR3 is given as listed by TCRdb. V usage is TRBV7-3 and J usage is TRBJ2-6; TRBD2 reflects the table's D call only, with no check against the DNA. The germline V gene encodes CDR1 SGHTA and CDR2 FQGTGA. Counting both end residues, the CDR3 totals 17 amino acids. The CDR3 here is CASSLRRGGLNEQFFGA.